Below are 25 T cell receptor beta chains sequenced from a single sample in a study of blood T cells in healthy people across ages (dated by TCRdb to 2015 to 2017). Libraries were made using 5' RACE. The listed sequencing device is Illumina HiSeq 2500. A second PCR of about 6 to 11 cycles was performed with a sample-barcoded 5' primer and a J-beta primer mix. TCRdb reanalyzed the raw reads on its own, using fastp at Q25 for trimming and MiXCR for clone calling, and kept in-frame beta chains. Rows with a matching CDR3 protein are joined into one entry that keeps the most common DNA and genes. The sample table contains more than 800,000 distinct CDR3 sequences; only one count was recorded for more than 25% of them. The top ten constitute around 16% of the sample. The material sequenced was blood. The receptor source for this set is a woman aged 80 or over in good health.

The chain couples TRBV3-1 to TRBJ1-1; unclear D gene. This CDR3 has 12 amino acids. Trimming cost V 6 bases and J 4 bases, with 9 bases left between them. Germline V lookup: CDR1 LGHDT, CDR2 YNNKEL (reference sequence). Here the CDR3 reads CASSSGFTEAFF. The CDR3 region has the DNA TGTGCCAGCAGTTCGGGGTTCACTGAAGCTTTCTTT.

This clonotype has a single count. The chain is built from TRBV6-6 and TRBJ1-5; the match to TRBD1 covers 7 bases. This CDR3 contains 17 residues. V dropped 6 bases and J dropped 5; count of bases not matched to a gene: 16. Germline-derived CDR1 and CDR2 are MNHNY and SVGAGI (reference sequence). CDR3 sequence: CASSNPQGTTLYQPQHF. The CDR3 DNA follows: TGTGCCAGCAGCAACCCACAGGGGACCACCCTTTATCAGCCCCAGCATTTT.

This clonotype showed up many times. The V gene is TRBV20-1, the J gene TRBJ2-7, with 7 bases identical to TRBD2. CDR1 and CDR2 (germline): DFQATT, SNEGSKA (reference sequence). CDR3 length equals 14 residues. The junction had 4 bases not matched to a gene; V was cut back by 2 bases and J by 0 bases. The CDR3 is CSARLGGSSYEQYF. CDR3 nucleotides: TGCAGTGCTAGACTCGGGGGGAGCTCCTACGAGCAGTACTTC.

V usage is TRBV28 and J usage is TRBJ2-6; 10 bases fit TRBD1. The J segment lost 3 bases and the V segment lost 6 bases, leaving 8 bases of the junction unmatched. The CDR3 consists of 17 residues. Germline assignment: CDR1 MDHEN and CDR2 SYDVKM. The CDR3 loop reads CASRGDRGLVGANVLTF. The CDR3 region has the DNA TGTGCCAGCAGGGGGGACAGGGGATTAGTTGGGGCCAACGTCCTGACTTTC.

Points on this clonotype: This may come from a read error, since a much larger clone is one base off. J is TRBJ1-4 and V is TRBV6-6; the D is unclear. CDR3 size: 13 residues. The V gene's germline CDR1 is MNHNY and CDR2 SVGAGI (reference sequence). CDR3 bases: TGTGCCAGCAGGGGCCCGGAGAGTGAAGAACTGTTTTTT. This gives the protein CASRGPESEELFF.

The J gene is TRBJ2-4, the V gene TRBV14; TRBD2 agrees at 10 bases. J lost 3 bases, V lost 4 bases, and 3 bases had no gene match. This CDR3 region has 15 residues. Germline CDR1 and CDR2: SGHDN and FVKESK. The chain's CDR3 is CASSPSGGVKNIQYF. As DNA, the CDR3 is TGTGCCAGCAGCCCTAGCGGGGGTGTCAAAAACATTCAGTACTTC.

The chain combines TRBV19 with TRBJ2-3; TRBD1 aligns across 10 bases. Per the germline V gene, CDR1 is LNHDA and CDR2 is SQIVND (reference sequence). This CDR3 has 16 residues. V was pared by 5 bases and J by 1 base, with 6 bases of the junction left unmatched. The CDR3 region is CASSLRGTGGTDTQYF. CDR3 DNA: TGTGCCAGTAGTCTGAGGGGGACAGGGGGCACAGATACGCAGTATTTT.

In this sample, this clonotype turned up many times. The chain combines TRBV5-1 with TRBJ2-1; D is possibly TRBD1 (6 bases). V was shortened by 4 bases and J by 9 bases, with 20 bases between the two germline ends. CDR1 is SGHRS, CDR2 YFSETQ, per germline. CDR3 length: 15 residues. CDR3 sequence: CASSQGHNSGGEQFF. The DNA for the CDR3 is TGCGCCAGCAGCCAGGGACACAATAGTGGTGGTGAGCAGTTCTTC. Supplemented by reference TRBV5-1 and TRBJ2-1, the full variable domain reads KAGVTQTPRYLIKTRGQQVTLSCSPISGHRSVSWYQQTPGQGLQFLFEYFSETQRNKGNFPGRFSGRQFSNSRSEMNVSTLELGDSALYLCASSQGHNSGGEQFFGPGTRLTVL.

This clonotype was counted a few times. This chain connects TRBV5-1 to TRBJ1-1; TRBD1 agrees at 7 bases. The ends lost 3 bases at V and 6 bases at J; junction bases unmatched: 11. This CDR3 is 15 amino acids long. Germline CDR1 is SGHRS and CDR2 is YFSETQ. This CDR3 is CASSSYSTGNAEAFF. CDR3 nucleotide sequence: TGCGCCAGCAGCTCATACTCGACAGGGAATGCTGAAGCTTTCTTT.

This clonotype was observed many times. This chain joins TRBV6-2 or TRBV6-3 and TRBJ2-3; 14 positions agree with TRBD2. Germline CDR1 and CDR2: MNHEY and SVGEGT. V dropped 7 bases and J dropped 3; count of bases not matched to a gene: 9. The CDR3 contains 17 residues. CDR3 sequence (DNA): TGTGCCAGCACCGACCGAGGGACTAGCGGGGGAACAGATACGCAGTATTTT. Protein product: CASTDRGTSGGTDTQYF.

Concerning this clonotype: A single base separates this from a much larger clone, so it may be a read error. This chain uses TRBV7-9 with TRBJ2-5; D unresolved. Germline lookup yields CDR1 SEHNR and CDR2 FQNEAQ (reference sequence). The CDR3 loop spans 14 amino acids. Trimming cost V 5 bases and J 0 bases, with 10 bases left between them. Here the CDR3 reads CASSRAADQETQYF. The CDR3 DNA is TGTGCCAGCAGCCGGGCGGCGGACCAAGAGACCCAGTACTTC.

To note about this clonotype: A much larger clone lies a single base off, so this may be a read error. This chain uses TRBV6-1 with TRBJ1-2; 8 nucleotides match TRBD1. The CDR3 has 14 residues. The germline V gene has CDR1 MNHNS and CDR2 SASEGT. CDR3 sequence reads: CASKAGTGNYGHTF. CDR3 DNA sequence: TGTGCCAGCAAGGCGGGGACAGGCAACTATGGCCACACCTTC.

This clonotype is a singleton in its sample. A read error may be the cause here, since a much bigger clone is one base away. The gene calls are TRBV24-1 and TRBJ2-5; either TRBD1 or TRBD2 may fit D (5 bases each). The DNA end lines up better with TRBJ2-4; the J call may be wrong. Per the germline V gene, CDR1 is KGHDR and CDR2 is SFDVKD. The CDR3 totals 16 residues. The DNA of the CDR3 is TGTGCCACCGGTGATGGGGGATCAGGAGGTGGAAACATTCAGTACTTC. Amino acids: CATGDGGSGGGNIQYF.

In its sample, this clonotype was seen many times. The rearrangement links TRBV5-1 to TRBJ1-2, with a weak D call TRBD1 (5 bases). The V and J ends lost 1 base and 4 bases respectively, with 14 bases between them. CDR3 length: 15 amino acids. Per the germline V gene, CDR1 is SGHRS and CDR2 is YFSETQ. The CDR3 here is CASSLSSGGSYGYTF. CDR3 DNA: TGCGCCAGCAGCTTGTCGTCGGGGGGAAGCTATGGCTACACCTTC.

In this sample, this clonotype turned up many times. The chain has TRBV5-6 and TRBJ2-1; D possibly corresponds to TRBD1 (6 bases). Germline lookup yields CDR1 SGHDT and CDR2 YYEEEE. There are 13 residues in the CDR3. The V gene lost 4 bases and the J gene lost 10 bases, with 15 bases spanning the gap. The CDR3, as DNA: TGTGCCAGCAGCCCCCCAGGGGCGAGGGAGCAGTTCTTC. Translated, it gives CASSPPGAREQFF.

The CDR3 spells CASTRASGGPTYNEQYF. The CDR3 DNA sequence: TGTGCCAGCACCCGGGCTAGCGGGGGCCCCACCTACAATGAGCAGTACTTC. The chain links TRBV7-2 to TRBJ2-1, with TRBD2 matching 10 bases. TRBJ2-7 matches the DNA end more closely, so the J call is doubtful. The CDR3 totals 17 residues. The germline V gene encodes CDR1 SGHTA and CDR2 FQGNSA.

This clonotype has a handful of counts. The chain is built from TRBV12-3 or TRBV12-4 and TRBJ2-3; D is unresolved. This CDR3 contains 14 residues. The CDR3 nucleotides read TGTGCAGATAGCCTAGGAGCAGGAACAGATACGCAGTATTTT. It codes for CADSLGAGTDTQYF.

This clonotype was counted ten times or more. The chain joins TRBV6-6 to TRBJ2-7, with TRBD1 identical over 7 bases. CDR1 and CDR2 from the germline V gene are MNHNY and SVGAGI (reference sequence). The length of the CDR3 is 14 residues. The V segment lost 2 bases and the J segment 3 bases; nucleotides outside the gene matches: 4. CDR3 bases: TGTGCCAGCAGTTACGCACAGGGGCACTACGAGCAGTACTTC. Its protein is CASSYAQGHYEQYF.

The chain joins TRBV4-3 to TRBJ2-5; a weak D match, TRBD1 (7 bases). The CDR3 covers 16 residues. Germline CDR1 reads LGHNA; CDR2 reads YSLEER. Trimming removed 3 bases from V and 5 bases from J, with 19 bases in between. The CDR3 is CASSQGRNRGVETQYF. The CDR3 region has the DNA TGCGCCAGCAGCCAGGGGAGGAACAGGGGAGTTGAGACCCAGTACTTC.

There are many counts of this clonotype. The genes are TRBV5-1 and TRBJ2-1, with 9 bases that match TRBD1. Germline values: CDR1 SGHRS, CDR2 YFSETQ. The CDR3 has 15 amino acids. V shed 4 bases, J shed 6 bases, and the junction held 8 bases outside the gene matches. CDR3 nucleotide sequence: TGCGCCAGCAGCCTCCTTGGACAGGGGATCAATGAGCAGTTCTTC. The encoded protein is CASSLLGQGINEQFF.

The V gene is TRBV12-3 or TRBV12-4, the J gene TRBJ2-1, with D possibly matching TRBD2 (6 bases). V shed 6 bases and J shed 8 bases, with 20 bases lying between them. This CDR3 region has 15 residues. CDR3 in DNA: TGTGCCAGCAGCTTGGAGGGTTTACTGTCTGATGAGCAGTTCTTC. It specifies CASSLEGLLSDEQFF.

This clonotype was counted between two and nine times. The chain couples TRBV4-2 to TRBJ1-2; 10 bases align to TRBD1. CDR1 is LGHNA and CDR2 is YNFKEQ in the germline V gene. The ends lost 3 bases at V and 6 bases at J; junction bases unmatched: 4. The CDR3 spans 14 residues. The CDR3 spells CASSHPGTGDGYTF. The CDR3 region has the DNA TGTGCCAGCAGCCATCCGGGGACAGGGGATGGCTACACCTTC.

This chain links TRBV5-1 with TRBJ2-3; perhaps D is TRBD1 or TRBD2 (5 bases each). The CDR3 runs 16 residues. V lost 4 bases to trimming and J lost 14 bases, with 29 bases between them. The germline V gene encodes CDR1 SGHRS and CDR2 YFSETQ. This CDR3 is CASSPYGTQITGELYF. CDR3 DNA: TGCGCCAGCAGCCCTTACGGGACGCAGATCACCGGGGAGCTGTATTTT.

Ten or more counts support this clonotype. The CDR3 DNA follows: TGTGCCACCAGCAGAGTTTCTATTAGCGGGGCCGGAGATACGCAGTATTTT. Translating it yields CATSRVSISGAGDTQYF. The chain joins TRBV15 to TRBJ2-3; 8 bases are a match to TRBD2. The CDR3 has 17 amino acids. Germline V gene data show CDR1 as LNHNV and CDR2 as YYDKDF (reference sequence). With V trimmed by 1 base and J by 5 bases, 11 bases remained unmatched.

Only a few counts were recorded for this clonotype. The chain employs TRBV30 and TRBJ1-6; unclear D gene. This CDR3 comprises 15 residues. V gave up 1 base and J gave up 3 bases, with 10 bases separating them. Germline CDR1 reads GTSNPN; CDR2 reads SVGIG (reference sequence). The CDR3 DNA follows: TGTGCCTGGAGTGGGTCAACCCTCTATAATTCACCCCTCCACTTT. As protein: CAWSGSTLYNSPLHF.